This T cell receptor beta chain was sequenced in a study of regulatory T cells in long-lasting Graves disease. This CDR3 has 15 amino acids. Per germline, CDR1 SQVTM and CDR2 ANQGSEA. The J segment lost 10 bases and the V segment lost 4 bases, leaving 13 bases of the junction unmatched. Regarding the study as a whole: Favoring TRBV28, TRBJ1-2 and TRBJ2-5 was a feature seen in persistent disease.

Sequencing libraries for TCR beta were prepared with iRepertoire HTBI primers and Arm-PCR of CDR3 regions. MiXCR, applied by TCRdb to the multiplex PCR reads, yields one record per CDR3 protein. In the table there are about 540,000 distinct CDR3 sequences, roughly 12% of which are singletons. This clonotype appeared many times. Its antigen is not known. Sample time point: newly diagnosed GD, antithyroid drugs for less than 3 months. With RNA extracted from PBMCs as input, the TCR library was made. This sample also belongs to another study, concerning T cells in Graves' hyperthyroidism and ophthalmopathy. From that paper: In the first-round RT-PCR of the TCR CDR3, the HTBI primer set was used.

The V call is TRBV29-1, the J call TRBJ2-1; 10 nucleotides align to TRBD1. This receptor was obtained from a man aged 30 to 45 with Graves disease. Sequences were derived from peripheral blood mononuclear cells (PBMCs), sampled at new diagnosis, from a patient treated with antithyroid drugs. CDR3 protein: CSVAGQGILKGEQFF. The CDR3 region has the DNA TGCAGCGTTGCGGGACAGGGGATTTTGAAAGGGGAGCAGTTCTTC.